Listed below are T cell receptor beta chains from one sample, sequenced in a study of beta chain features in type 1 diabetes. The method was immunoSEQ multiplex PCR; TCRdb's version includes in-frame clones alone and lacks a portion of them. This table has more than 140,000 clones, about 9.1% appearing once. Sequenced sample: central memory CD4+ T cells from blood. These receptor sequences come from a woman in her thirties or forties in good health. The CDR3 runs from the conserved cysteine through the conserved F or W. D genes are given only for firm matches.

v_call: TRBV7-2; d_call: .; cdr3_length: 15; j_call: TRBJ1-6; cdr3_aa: CASSQYAGRNSPLHF
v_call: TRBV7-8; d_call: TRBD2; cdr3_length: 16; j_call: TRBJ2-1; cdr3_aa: CASSGKGTSGSREQFF
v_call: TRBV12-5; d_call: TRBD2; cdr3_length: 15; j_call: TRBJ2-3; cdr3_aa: CASGSGLASADTQYF
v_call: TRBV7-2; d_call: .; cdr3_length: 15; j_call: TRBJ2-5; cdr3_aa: CASSRTAQGRETQYF
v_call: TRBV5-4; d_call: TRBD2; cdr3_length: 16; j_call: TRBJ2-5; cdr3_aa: CASSLPSGASQGTQYF
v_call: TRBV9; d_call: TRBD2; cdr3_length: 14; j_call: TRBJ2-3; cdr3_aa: CASSVAGGADTQYF
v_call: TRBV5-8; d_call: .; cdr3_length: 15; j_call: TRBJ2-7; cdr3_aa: CASSLIRILSAEQYF
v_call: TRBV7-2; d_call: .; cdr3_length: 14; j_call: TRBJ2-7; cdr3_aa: CASSIRGYSNEQYF
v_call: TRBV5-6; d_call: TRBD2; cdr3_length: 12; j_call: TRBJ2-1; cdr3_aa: CASSPGGNEQFF
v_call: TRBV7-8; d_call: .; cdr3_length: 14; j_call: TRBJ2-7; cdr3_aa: CASSFLTASYEQYF
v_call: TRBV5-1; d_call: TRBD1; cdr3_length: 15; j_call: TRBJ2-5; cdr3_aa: CASSLAGTGEETQYF
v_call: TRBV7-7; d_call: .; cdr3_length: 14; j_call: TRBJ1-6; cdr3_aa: CASSYDSNNSPLHF
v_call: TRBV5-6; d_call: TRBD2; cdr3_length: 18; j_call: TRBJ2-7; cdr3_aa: CASSFSTSGGLIFREQYF
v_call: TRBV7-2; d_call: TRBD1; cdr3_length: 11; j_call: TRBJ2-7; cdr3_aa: CATETGYEQYF
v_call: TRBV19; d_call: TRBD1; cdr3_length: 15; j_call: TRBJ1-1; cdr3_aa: CASNPKTGPNTEAFF
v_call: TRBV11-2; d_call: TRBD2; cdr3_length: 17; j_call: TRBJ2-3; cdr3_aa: CASSIRPVSGGADTQYF